This T cell receptor beta chain was documented in a study of T cell responses to AZD1222 COVID-19 vaccine. The method was immunoSEQ multiplex PCR; TCRdb's version includes in-frame clones alone and lacks a portion of them. Here the sample spans approximately 120,000 clones, around 85% being singletons. Trimming stripped 4 bases from V and 4 bases from J, with 10 bases between. The CDR3 contains 13 residues. The chain employs TRBV12-3 or TRBV12-4 and TRBJ1-2, with D possibly TRBD1 on 5 matching bases. Sequencing was performed on peripheral blood, taken 28 days after the second AZD1222 dose. This sequence was found in an adult who received the AZD1222 COVID-19 vaccine. In nucleotides, the CDR3 is TGTGCCAGCAGTTCCCTCGGGGGCTATGGCTACACCTTC. This encodes CASSSLGGYGYTF.